The 21 T cell receptor beta chains presented below share a single source sample, sequenced in a study of monozygotic twins with cystic fibrosis. Clones were sequenced by immunoSEQ multiplex PCR, and TCRdb holds only the in-frame ones, with some missing. The sample contains roughly 19,000 clones, about 97% of which appear only once. The sequencing sample was made of blood. These receptors came from a woman in her 30s with cystic fibrosis.

The J gene is TRBJ1-5, the V gene TRBV6-1, with D tentatively TRBD1 (6 bases). Germline lookup yields CDR1 MNHNS and CDR2 SASEGT. Trimming removed 3 bases at V and 5 bases at J, with 11 bases between. This CDR3 region has 14 residues. The CDR3, as DNA: TGTGCCAGCAGTGACGGACAGATCTATCAGCCCCAGCATTTT. Amino acid sequence: CASSDGQIYQPQHF.

The chain links TRBV10-3 to TRBJ1-5, with D possibly being TRBD1 (6 bases). The CDR3 loop spans 17 amino acids. V gave up 4 bases and J gave up 0 bases, with 16 bases separating them. Germline-derived CDR1 and CDR2 are ENHRY and SYGVKD. The CDR3 region is CAISVGGPANSNQPQHF. The CDR3 DNA is TGTGCCATCAGTGTAGGGGGGCCGGCTAATAGCAATCAGCCCCAGCATTTT.

The chain uses TRBV5-1 and TRBJ2-7; 9 bases match TRBD1. CDR1 SGHRS and CDR2 YFSETQ come from the germline V gene. With 4 bases clipped from V and 2 bases from J, the junction kept 10 bases outside the gene matches. CDR3 length: 16 residues. CDR3 sequence reads: CASSLSTGGMPYEQYF. The CDR3 coding sequence is TGCGCCAGCAGCCTCTCGACAGGGGGAATGCCCTACGAGCAGTACTTC.

The chain joins TRBV5-1 to TRBJ1-4; a weak D match, TRBD1 (5 bases). The CDR3 totals 12 residues. V was shortened by 4 bases and J by 12 bases, with 13 bases between the two germline ends. The germline V gene encodes CDR1 SGHRS and CDR2 YFSETQ. DNA for the CDR3: TGCGCCAGCAGCCCCGGACATCGTGAACTGTTTTTT. Its protein is CASSPGHRELFF.

In nucleotides, the CDR3 is TGTGCCAGCAGTGATCCGGGTCGTGTTGTTGGCTACACCTTC. It translates to CASSDPGRVVGYTF. The chain joins TRBV2 to TRBJ1-2; D is unclear. Per the germline V gene, CDR1 is SNHLY and CDR2 is FYNNEI. The CDR3 is made up of 14 amino acids. Between the trimmed V and J ends, which lost 3 bases and 7 bases, there was a span of 15 bases.

The V and J genes are TRBV5-1 and TRBJ1-5; TRBD1 matches 11 bases. The CDR3 contains 17 residues. J lost 2 bases, V lost 4 bases, and 8 bases had no gene match. The germline V gene has CDR1 SGHRS and CDR2 YFSETQ. The CDR3 region has the DNA TGCGCCAGCAGCCTCGGGACAGGGGGTTCGGGCAATCAGCCCCAGCATTTT. Its protein is CASSLGTGGSGNQPQHF.

The chain employs TRBV2 and TRBJ2-1; a possible D gene is TRBD1 (5 bases). Trimming pared 2 bases from V and 4 bases from J, leaving 12 bases between. CDR3 length: 15 residues. Per germline, CDR1 SNHLY and CDR2 FYNNEI. The CDR3 nucleotides read TGTGCCAGCAGTGAACTGGGGCCTAATTACAATGAGCAGTTCTTC. It is translated as CASSELGPNYNEQFF.

This clone was picked up one time. The chain couples TRBV7-9 to TRBJ2-7; perhaps TRBD1 as D (7 bases). This CDR3 contains 14 residues. Trimming removed 3 bases at V and 3 bases at J, with 12 bases between. Germline assignment: CDR1 SEHNR and CDR2 FQNEAQ (reference sequence). CDR3 nucleotides: TGTGCCAGCAGCTTCGGAGGGGGCGTCTACGAGCAGTACTTC. This encodes CASSFGGGVYEQYF.

This sequence joins TRBV19 and TRBJ2-7, with D perhaps matching TRBD1 (6 bases). The CDR3 totals 13 residues. Germline CDR1 is LNHDA and CDR2 is SQIVND (reference sequence). The V gene lost 5 bases and the J gene lost 2 bases, with 10 bases spanning the gap. The CDR3 DNA is TGTGCCAGTAGTCCAGGACAGACCTACGAGCAGTACTTC. It translates to CASSPGQTYEQYF.

This rearrangement joins TRBV4-1 to TRBJ2-1; the match to TRBD2 covers 7 bases. V shed 6 bases and J 3 bases; nucleotides not matched to a gene: 8. This CDR3 is 15 amino acids long. From germline, CDR1 is MGHRA and CDR2 YSYEKL. The CDR3 region is CASRGGRAGYNEQFF. CDR3 bases: TGCGCCAGCAGAGGCGGGAGAGCGGGCTACAATGAGCAGTTCTTC.

This chain's CDR3 is CATSHRGTGELFF. The CDR3 bases are TGTGCCACCAGCCACCGGGGCACCGGGGAGCTGTTTTTT. The rearrangement uses TRBV15 and TRBJ2-2; possibly TRBD2 for D (5 bases). This CDR3 spans 13 amino acids. V dropped 5 bases and J dropped 4 bases, with 8 bases sitting between them. Germline-derived CDR1 and CDR2 are LNHNV and YYDKDF (reference sequence).

The V call is TRBV9, the J call TRBJ2-3; possible D gene TRBD2, 6 bases. The CDR3 length is 16 residues. Deletions cut 2 bases from V and 0 bases from J, with 13 bases between. Germline CDR1 SGDLS, CDR2 YYNGEE. In DNA, the CDR3 is TGTGCCAGCAGCGTGGGTGTAGCGGCAAGCACAGATACGCAGTATTTT. Its translation is CASSVGVAASTDTQYF. Based on the CDR3 plus reference TRBV9 and TRBJ2-3, the full variable domain is DSGVTQTPKHLITATGQRVTLRCSPRSGDLSVYWYQQSLDQGLQFLIQYYNGEERAKGNILERFSAQQFPDLHSELNLSSLELGDSALYFCASSVGVAASTDTQYFGPGTRLTVL.

The chain uses TRBV29-1 and TRBJ2-3, with 11 bases matching TRBD1. The CDR3 has 17 amino acids. Germline V gene lookup returns CDR1 SQVTM and CDR2 ANQGSEA. V trimming: 4 bases; J trimming: 0 bases; junction bases outside the gene matches: 9. The DNA for the CDR3 is TGCAGCGTTGGCGCGGACAGGGGGCTTAGGAGCACAGATACGCAGTATTTT. The encoded protein is CSVGADRGLRSTDTQYF.

The chain joins TRBV27 to TRBJ1-2, with a tentative D call TRBD1 (6 bases). The germline V gene has CDR1 MNHEY and CDR2 SMNVEV (reference sequence). Deletions cut 8 bases from V and 5 bases from J, with 18 bases between. The CDR3 runs 14 residues. The CDR3 sequence is CASGEGGSVYGYTF. CDR3 DNA: TGTGCCAGCGGAGAAGGGGGGAGTGTGTATGGCTACACCTTC.

This chain uses TRBV12-5 with TRBJ2-7, with 7 bases lining up with TRBD1. Germline CDR1 reads LGHNT; CDR2 reads FRNRAP. The CDR3 consists of 14 residues. V shed 5 bases, J shed 2 bases, and the junction held 6 bases outside the gene matches. Here the CDR3 reads CASGPGQITYEQYF. The CDR3 region has the DNA TGTGCTAGTGGTCCGGGACAGATAACCTACGAGCAGTACTTC.

The chain is built from TRBV2 and TRBJ2-1; TRBD1 aligns across 8 bases. V gave up 5 bases and J gave up 7 bases; unmatched junction bases: 7. The CDR3 loop spans 14 amino acids. Germline CDR1 SNHLY, CDR2 FYNNEI. The chain's CDR3 is CASSPGQGSNEQFF. The DNA for the CDR3 is TGTGCCAGCAGTCCAGGACAGGGTTCGAATGAGCAGTTCTTC.

The chain carries TRBV11-2 and TRBJ1-3; no firm D call. Trimming took 3 bases from V and 4 from J, leaving 13 bases between them. Germline V gene data show CDR1 as SGHAT and CDR2 as FQNNGV. The CDR3 has 15 amino acids. The CDR3 here is CASSFSPLGGNTIYF. In DNA form, the CDR3 reads TGTGCCAGCAGCTTCTCCCCACTGGGAGGAAACACCATATATTTT.

The count of this clone is one. This CDR3 is CASSPGGGTDIYEQYF. CDR3 nucleotides: TGTGCCAGCAGCCCGGGAGGAGGGACAGATATTTACGAGCAGTACTTC. The chain recombines TRBV5-4 with TRBJ2-7, with D possibly being TRBD1 or TRBD2 (7 bases each). Germline CDR1 reads SGHNT; CDR2 reads YYREEE (reference sequence). The V gene lost 4 bases and the J gene lost 4 bases, with 21 bases spanning the gap. The CDR3 contains 16 residues.

This chain uses TRBV4-2 with TRBJ2-2, with D hard to call. The V end lost 1 base, the J end lost 2 bases, and 11 bases lay between the germline ends. The CDR3 length is 16 residues. Germline CDR1 is LGHNA and CDR2 is YNFKEQ. Here the CDR3 DNA reads TGTGCCAGCAGCCAAGGGAATTGGGCTAACACCGGGGAGCTGTTTTTT. It specifies CASSQGNWANTGELFF.

The V gene is TRBV5-8, the J gene TRBJ2-3; D is possibly TRBD1 (5 bases). Trimming removed 4 bases at V and 4 bases at J, with 10 bases between. Germline CDR1 is SGHTS and CDR2 is YDEGEE. The CDR3 is made up of 13 amino acids. The CDR3 is CASSPLGADTQYF. The CDR3 coding sequence is TGTGCCAGCAGCCCGTTAGGGGCAGATACGCAGTATTTT.

The chain is built from TRBV28 and TRBJ1-4, with D possibly TRBD1 on 5 matching bases. This CDR3 region has 15 residues. V lost 4 bases and J 4 bases, leaving 13 bases between the germline ends. Germline assignment: CDR1 MDHEN and CDR2 SYDVKM. The CDR3, as DNA: TGTGCCAGCAGTTCGCCCGGGGGGTATAATGAAAAACTGTTTTTT. Translated: CASSSPGGYNEKLFF. The complete variable domain, with remaining parts taken from reference TRBV28 and TRBJ1-4, reads DVKVTQSSRYLVKRTGEKVFLECVQDMDHENMFWYRQDPGLGLRLIYFSYDVKMKEKGDIPEGYSVSREKKERFSLILESASTNQTSMYLCASSSPGGYNEKLFFGSGTQLSVL.